One and the same sample provided the 5 T cell receptor beta chains below, sequenced in a study of cytomegalovirus exposure and HLA in healthy donors. Clones were sequenced by immunoSEQ multiplex PCR, and TCRdb holds only the in-frame ones, with some missing. The table includes 110,000 to 150,000 clones, 90% to 95% detected once. The source material was PBMCs. The receptors shown here come from a man between 18 and 29 years old in good health and CMV-seronegative.

The chain couples TRBV2 to TRBJ2-1; TRBD2 is a possible D gene (5 bases). Germline CDR1 SNHLY, CDR2 FYNNEI. This CDR3 is 14 amino acids long. Trimming stripped 4 bases from V and 0 bases from J, with 7 bases between. CDR3 sequence: CASSGRGSYNEQFF. The DNA for the CDR3 is TGTGCCAGCAGTGGTCGGGGCTCCTACAATGAGCAGTTCTTC.

The V call is TRBV5-1, the J call TRBJ2-1, with 8 bases lining up with TRBD2. With 7 bases clipped from V and 0 bases from J, the junction kept 3 bases outside the gene matches. This CDR3 region has 14 residues. Germline V CDR1 and CDR2: SGHRS, YFSETQ. CDR3 sequence reads: CASAGTSSYNEQFF. CDR3 bases: TGCGCCAGCGCAGGGACTAGCTCCTACAATGAGCAGTTCTTC. The full variable domain, completed using reference TRBV5-1 and TRBJ2-1, is KAGVTQTPRYLIKTRGQQVTLSCSPISGHRSVSWYQQTPGQGLQFLFEYFSETQRNKGNFPGRFSGRQFSNSRSEMNVSTLELGDSALYLCASAGTSSYNEQFFGPGTRLTVL.

This chain joins TRBV15 and TRBJ2-5; D uncertain. V lost 1 base, J lost 3 bases, and 6 bases lay in between. Germline CDR1 LNHNV, CDR2 YYDKDF (reference sequence). The CDR3 loop spans 13 amino acids. The CDR3 spells CATSRGQEETQYF. The CDR3 DNA is TGTGCCACCAGCAGAGGGCAGGAAGAGACCCAGTACTTC.

V gene TRBV2 combines with J gene TRBJ2-7, with 9 bases identical to TRBD1. After removal of 6 bases from V and 4 bases from J, the junction contained 19 bases not matched to a gene. The V gene's germline CDR1 is SNHLY and CDR2 FYNNEI. The CDR3 sequence is 18 residues long. CDR3 region: CASRTGTGRFKWDYEQYV. CDR3 bases: TGTGCCAGCAGAACCGGGACAGGGCGTTTTAAGTGGGATTACGAGCAGTACGTC.

This chain joins TRBV27 and TRBJ1-1; 7 nucleotides align to TRBD1. This CDR3 contains 15 residues. CDR1 is MNHEY, CDR2 SMNVEV, per germline (reference sequence). V gave up 5 bases and J gave up 1 base; unmatched junction bases: 7. CDR3 region: CASSPMGQPNTEAFF. The CDR3 region has the DNA TGTGCCAGCAGTCCCATGGGACAGCCGAACACTGAAGCTTTCTTT.